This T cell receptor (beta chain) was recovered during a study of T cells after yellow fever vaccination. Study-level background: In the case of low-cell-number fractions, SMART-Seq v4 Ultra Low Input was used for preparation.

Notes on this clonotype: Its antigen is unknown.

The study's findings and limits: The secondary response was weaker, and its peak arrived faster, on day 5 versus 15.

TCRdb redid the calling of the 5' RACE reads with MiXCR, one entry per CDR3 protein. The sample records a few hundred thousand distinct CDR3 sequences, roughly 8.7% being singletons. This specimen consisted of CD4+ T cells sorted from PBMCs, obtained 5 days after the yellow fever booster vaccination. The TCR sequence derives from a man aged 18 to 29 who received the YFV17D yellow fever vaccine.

CDR3 sequence: CASSSVGLNTGELFF. CDR3 DNA: TGTGCCAGCAGCTCAGTGGGGTTGAACACCGGGGAGCTGTTTTTT. The gene calls are TRBV11-2 and TRBJ2-2, with no clear D. The CDR3 is 15 residues long. The V gene lost 4 bases and the J gene lost 1 base, with 10 bases spanning the gap. The germline gives CDR1 SGHAT, CDR2 FQNNGV.